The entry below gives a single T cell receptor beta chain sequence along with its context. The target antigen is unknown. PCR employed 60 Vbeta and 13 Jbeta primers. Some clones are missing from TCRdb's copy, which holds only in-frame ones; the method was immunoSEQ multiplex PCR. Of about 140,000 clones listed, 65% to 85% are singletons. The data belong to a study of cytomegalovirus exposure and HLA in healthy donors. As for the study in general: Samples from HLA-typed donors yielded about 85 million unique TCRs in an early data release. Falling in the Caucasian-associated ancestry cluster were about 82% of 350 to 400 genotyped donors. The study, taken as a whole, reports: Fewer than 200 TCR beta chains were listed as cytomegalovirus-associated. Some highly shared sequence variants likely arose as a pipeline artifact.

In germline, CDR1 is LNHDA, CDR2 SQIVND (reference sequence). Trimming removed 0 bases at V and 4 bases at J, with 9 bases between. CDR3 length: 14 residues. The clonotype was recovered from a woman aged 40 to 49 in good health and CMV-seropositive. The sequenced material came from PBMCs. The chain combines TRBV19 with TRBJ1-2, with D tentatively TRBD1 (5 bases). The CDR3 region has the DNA TGTGCCAGTAGTATAGACTGGGGCGGCTATGGCTACACCTTC. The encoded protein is CASSIDWGGYGYTF.